This note documents a single T cell receptor (beta chain) sequence. The sample holds many counts of this clonotype. The antigen this receptor binds is unknown. No base quality values were provided; no much bigger clone lies one nucleotide off. Hyperthyroidism was considered stable if no progression to ophthalmopathy occurred within 18 months of follow-up. Patients with hyperthyroidism were aged 18 to 65 years, had been newly diagnosed, and had a disease duration of less than 2 months. Anyone with other autoimmune diseases, uncontrolled infections, pregnancy or lactation was excluded from the study. Clinical symptoms, serum thyroxine, TRAb, thyroid ultrasound and orbital computed tomography formed the basis of the diagnosis. PBMCs were isolated from roughly 10 ml of fresh peripheral blood by Ficoll-Paque density gradient centrifugation. Total RNA was extracted with Trizol reagent and quality-checked on an Agilent 2100 Bioanalyzer.

For repertoire sequencing, TCR beta CDR3 regions were amplified from RNA transcripts. HTBI primers and the Qiagen OneStep RT-PCR kit were used in a first-round RT-PCR, which was followed by a second-round multiplex PCR, size selection and purification. Libraries were sequenced paired-end with 100 bp reads on an Illumina HiSeq2000. The original methods were these. Reads were processed with SOAPnuke, discarding reads with adapters, uncalled bases, mean Phred below 15, or no exact constant-primer or identifier match. COPE v1.2.5 was used to merge the high-quality paired reads. Each unique nucleotide sequence was defined as a clonotype, and clonotypes were aligned to IMGT TRB V, D and J references with MiTCR v1.1. The analysis was limited to V-J combinations with a frequency above 0.0001, which together covered 99.2% of repertoires. A TCR clonal expansion and chaos score per V-J combination was defined as the ratio of F50 clonal expansion to chaos observed in the TCRdist matrix. Welch's t-statistics and random forest were used to reduce the features to roughly 14 V-J combinations, which were then used as input to a naive Bayes classifier. The similarity between thyroid and blood repertoires was quantified using the Morisita-Horn index. Clones were called with MiXCR by TCRdb after fastp trimmed the public reads at Q25, and only in-frame beta chains were retained. One record per CDR3 amino acid sequence lists the most common genes and DNA. TCRdb assigned the V and J calls; the authors' analysis was not used. The sample profile shows about 380,000 distinct CDR3 sequences; approximately 15% of them were found once. The leading ten clones occupy roughly 7% of the sample.

This sample is drawn from a study of Graves' ophthalmopathy and Graves' hyperthyroidism (dated by TCRdb to the late 2010s). Some background on the complete study: Peripheral blood was collected at initial diagnosis, prior to any treatment. TCR beta repertoire signatures were used to distinguish Graves' ophthalmopathy from Graves' hyperthyroidism and to predict progression to ophthalmopathy. In total, under 150 blood samples were TCR-sequenced: around 42 ophthalmopathy, approximately 75 hyperthyroidism and approximately 17 hyperthyroidism-to-ophthalmopathy patients. To explore V-J signatures that separate ophthalmopathy from hyperthyroidism, a discovery set of about 98 patients was enrolled, consisting of approximately 45 with ophthalmopathy and around 60 with stable hyperthyroidism. For independent validation, a separate cohort was made up of 18 hyperthyroidism patients plus 17 patients who later progressed from hyperthyroidism to ophthalmopathy. In over 5 hyperthyroidism patients, the T-cell repertoire of thyroid tissue was compared with the T-cell repertoire of blood. After sampling, hyperthyroidism patients received methimazole starting at 30 mg daily, and ophthalmopathy patients received high-dose intravenous methylprednisolone. The 100 or so discovery patients were divided at random into training and test sets in a 7:3 ratio.

The trim is 5 bases for V and 6 bases for J, with a gap of 17 bases between the germline ends. Measured from the cysteine to the phenylalanine, the CDR3 is 14 residues long. The kept DNA is CDR3 alone, 42 bases in frame from the first base. What the authors observed across the whole study: In validation, the model predicted ophthalmopathy progression with over 60% sensitivity and approximately 78% specificity; approximately 12 predicted patients were CT-confirmed with GO in a median of roughly 6.8 months. Most expanded thyroid clonotypes with frequency above 0.001 were also detected in blood, suggesting blood repertoires may reflect the thyroid immune response. Sample size was not predetermined statistically, and investigators were not blinded to group allocation. In cross-validation, the 13-signature model distinguished ophthalmopathy from stable hyperthyroidism with approximately 88% sensitivity and about 81% specificity, and in the test set the corresponding values were about 80% and 75%.

Rearrangement joined TRBV12-3 or TRBV12-4 to TRBJ2-7, with the D call perhaps TRBD1 or TRBD2, each one matching 5 bases. Sample: peripheral blood. The sequence was obtained from a woman aged 18-29 years with stable Graves' hyperthyroidism. Donor details come from another sample of the same person, matched by shared clones. The DNA is as follows: TGTGCCAGCAGTCCTATGGGTGGGACGGGCGAGCAGTACTTC. Translated, it gives CASSPMGGTGEQYF.